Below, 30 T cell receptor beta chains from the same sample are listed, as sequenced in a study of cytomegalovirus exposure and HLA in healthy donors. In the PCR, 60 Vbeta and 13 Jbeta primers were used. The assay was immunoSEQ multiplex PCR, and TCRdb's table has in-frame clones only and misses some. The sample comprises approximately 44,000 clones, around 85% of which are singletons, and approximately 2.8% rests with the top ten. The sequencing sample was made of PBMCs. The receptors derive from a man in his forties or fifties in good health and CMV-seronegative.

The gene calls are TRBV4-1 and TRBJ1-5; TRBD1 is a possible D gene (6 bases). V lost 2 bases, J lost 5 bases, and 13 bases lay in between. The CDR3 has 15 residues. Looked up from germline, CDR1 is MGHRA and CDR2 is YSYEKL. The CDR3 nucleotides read TGCGCCAGCAGCCAATTTACAGGGTGGGATCAGCCCCAGCATTTT. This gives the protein CASSQFTGWDQPQHF.

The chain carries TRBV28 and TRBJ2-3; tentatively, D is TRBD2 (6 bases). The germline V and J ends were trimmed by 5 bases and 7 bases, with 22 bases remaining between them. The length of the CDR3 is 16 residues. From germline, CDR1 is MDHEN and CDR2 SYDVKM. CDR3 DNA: TGTGCCAGCAGTACCCCGGGACTGGGGATCGGGAATACGCAGTATTTT. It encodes CASSTPGLGIGNTQYF.

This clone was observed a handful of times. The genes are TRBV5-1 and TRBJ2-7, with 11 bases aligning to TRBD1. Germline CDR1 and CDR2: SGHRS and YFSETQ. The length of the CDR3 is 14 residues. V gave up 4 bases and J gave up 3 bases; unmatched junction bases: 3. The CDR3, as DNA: TGCGCCAGCAGCGCCGGGACAGGGGGCTACGAGCAGTACTTC. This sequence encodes CASSAGTGGYEQYF.

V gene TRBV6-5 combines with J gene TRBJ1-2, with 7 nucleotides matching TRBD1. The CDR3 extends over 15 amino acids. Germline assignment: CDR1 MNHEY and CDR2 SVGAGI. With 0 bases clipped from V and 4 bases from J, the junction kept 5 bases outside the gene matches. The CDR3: CASSYSTRGTYGYTF. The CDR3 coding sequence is TGTGCCAGCAGTTACTCTACCAGGGGGACCTATGGCTACACCTTC.

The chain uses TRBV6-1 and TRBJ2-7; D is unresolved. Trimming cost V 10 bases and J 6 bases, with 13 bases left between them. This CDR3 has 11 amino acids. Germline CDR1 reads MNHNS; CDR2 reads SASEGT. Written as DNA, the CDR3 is TGTGCCATTATCGCTAGTCTCGAGCAGTACTTC. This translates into CAIIASLEQYF.

CDR3 coding DNA: TGTGCCACTTCGGACAGGGGAAGTGGCGAGCAGTACTTC. It translates to CATSDRGSGEQYF. This chain links TRBV6-5 with TRBJ2-7, with 9 bases lining up with TRBD1. V was pared by 10 bases and J by 6 bases, with 10 bases of the junction left unmatched. The CDR3 is made up of 13 amino acids. Germline V gene data show CDR1 as MNHEY and CDR2 as SVGAGI.

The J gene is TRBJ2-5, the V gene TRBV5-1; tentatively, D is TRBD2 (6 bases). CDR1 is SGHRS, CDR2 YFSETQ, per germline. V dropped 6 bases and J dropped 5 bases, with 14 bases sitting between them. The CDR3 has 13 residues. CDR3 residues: CASTRDRTETQYF. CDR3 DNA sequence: TGCGCCAGCACGCGGGATAGAACGGAGACCCAGTACTTC.

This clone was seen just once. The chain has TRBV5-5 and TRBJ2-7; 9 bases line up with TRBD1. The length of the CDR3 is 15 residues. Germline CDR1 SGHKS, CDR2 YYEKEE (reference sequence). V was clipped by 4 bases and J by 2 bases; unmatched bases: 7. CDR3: CASSKGQGDAYEQYF. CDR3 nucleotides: TGTGCCAGCAGCAAGGGACAGGGAGACGCCTACGAGCAGTACTTC.

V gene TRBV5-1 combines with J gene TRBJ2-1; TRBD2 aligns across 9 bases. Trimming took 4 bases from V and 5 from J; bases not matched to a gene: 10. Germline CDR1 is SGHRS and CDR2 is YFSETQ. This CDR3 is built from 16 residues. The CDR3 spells CASSAVSGTSNNEQFF. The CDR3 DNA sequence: TGCGCCAGCAGCGCCGTTTCCGGGACTAGCAACAATGAGCAGTTCTTC.

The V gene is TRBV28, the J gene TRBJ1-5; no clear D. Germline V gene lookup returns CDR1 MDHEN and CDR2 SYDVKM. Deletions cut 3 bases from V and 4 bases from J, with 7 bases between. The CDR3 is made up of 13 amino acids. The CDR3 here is CASSLAGNQPQHF. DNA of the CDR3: TGTGCCAGCAGTTTGGCCGGGAATCAGCCCCAGCATTTT.

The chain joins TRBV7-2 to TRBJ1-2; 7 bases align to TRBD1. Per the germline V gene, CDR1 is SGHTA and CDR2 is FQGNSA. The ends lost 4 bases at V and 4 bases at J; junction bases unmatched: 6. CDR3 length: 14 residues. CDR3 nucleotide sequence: TGTGCCAGCAGCTGGAGGGACAGCCTCTATGGCTACACCTTC. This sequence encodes CASSWRDSLYGYTF. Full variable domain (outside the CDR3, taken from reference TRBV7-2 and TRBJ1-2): GAGVSQSPSNKVTEKGKDVELRCDPISGHTALYWYRQSLGQGLEFLIYFQGNSAPDKSGLPSDRFSAERTGGSVSTLTIQRTQQEDSAVYLCASSWRDSLYGYTFGSGTRLTVV.

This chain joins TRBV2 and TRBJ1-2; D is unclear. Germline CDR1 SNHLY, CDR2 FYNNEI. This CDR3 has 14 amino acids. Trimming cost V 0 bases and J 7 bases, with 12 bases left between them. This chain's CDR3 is CASSEARQLSGYTF. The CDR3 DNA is TGTGCCAGCAGTGAAGCGCGGCAGCTATCTGGCTACACCTTC.

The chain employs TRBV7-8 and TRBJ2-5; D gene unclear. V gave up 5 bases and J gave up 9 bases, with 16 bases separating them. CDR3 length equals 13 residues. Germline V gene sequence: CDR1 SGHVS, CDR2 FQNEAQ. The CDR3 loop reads CASSATREVAQYF. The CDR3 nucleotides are TGTGCCAGCAGCGCCACCCGCGAAGTGGCCCAGTACTTC.

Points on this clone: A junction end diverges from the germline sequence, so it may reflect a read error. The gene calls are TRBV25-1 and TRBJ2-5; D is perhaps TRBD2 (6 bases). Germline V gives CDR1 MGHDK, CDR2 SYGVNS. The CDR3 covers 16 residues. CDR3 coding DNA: TGTGCCAGCAGTGCTCCCGGGACTGGGAGCTCCTACGAGCAGCACTTC. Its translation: CASSAPGTGSSYEQHF.

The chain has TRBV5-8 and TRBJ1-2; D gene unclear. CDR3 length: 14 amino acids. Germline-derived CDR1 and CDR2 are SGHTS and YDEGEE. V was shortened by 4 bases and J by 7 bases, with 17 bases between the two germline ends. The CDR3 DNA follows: TGTGCCAGCAGCCCAAACTTACTTTGGTTTGGCTACACCTTC. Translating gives CASSPNLLWFGYTF.

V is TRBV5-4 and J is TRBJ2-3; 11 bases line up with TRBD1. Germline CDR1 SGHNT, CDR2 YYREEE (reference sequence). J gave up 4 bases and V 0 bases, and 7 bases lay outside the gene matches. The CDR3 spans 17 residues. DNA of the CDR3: TGTGCCAGCAGCTTGGGGGCCCGGACAGGGGGCGCAGATACGCAGTATTTT. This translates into CASSLGARTGGADTQYF.

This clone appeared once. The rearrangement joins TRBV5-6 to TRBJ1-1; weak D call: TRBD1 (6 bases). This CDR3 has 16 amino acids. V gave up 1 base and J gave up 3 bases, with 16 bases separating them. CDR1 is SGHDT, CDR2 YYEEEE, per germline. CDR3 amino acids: CASSLTARRGYTEAFF. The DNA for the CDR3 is TGTGCCAGCAGCTTGACGGCACGCAGGGGTTACACTGAAGCTTTCTTT.

The CDR3 here is CASSPDREAFF. CDR3 bases: TGTGCCAGCAGCCCAGACAGGGAAGCTTTCTTT. This sequence joins TRBV5-8 and TRBJ1-1; perhaps TRBD1 as D (6 bases). There are 11 residues in the CDR3. V lost 4 bases and J 8 bases, leaving 9 bases between the germline ends. Germline values: CDR1 SGHTS, CDR2 YDEGEE.

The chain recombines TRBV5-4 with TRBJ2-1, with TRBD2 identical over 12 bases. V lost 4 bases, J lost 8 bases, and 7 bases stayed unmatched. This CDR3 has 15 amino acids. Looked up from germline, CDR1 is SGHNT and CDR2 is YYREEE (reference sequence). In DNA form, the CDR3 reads TGTGCCAGCAGCATGGGACTAGCGGGTCGGGATGAGCAGTTCTTC. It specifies CASSMGLAGRDEQFF.

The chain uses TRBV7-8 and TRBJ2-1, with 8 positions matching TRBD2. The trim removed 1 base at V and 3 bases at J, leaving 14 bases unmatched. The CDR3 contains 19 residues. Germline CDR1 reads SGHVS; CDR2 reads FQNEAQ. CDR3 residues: CASSLVLVGGAVIYNEQFF. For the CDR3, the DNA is TGTGCCAGCAGCTTAGTTTTAGTCGGGGGGGCAGTCATCTACAATGAGCAGTTCTTC.

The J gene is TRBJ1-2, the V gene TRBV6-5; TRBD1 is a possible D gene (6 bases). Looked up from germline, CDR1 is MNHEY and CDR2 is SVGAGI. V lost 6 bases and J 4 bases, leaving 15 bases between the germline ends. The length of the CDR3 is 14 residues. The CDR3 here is CASSYRTERYGYTF. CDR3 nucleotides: TGTGCCAGCAGCTATCGGACAGAGCGCTATGGCTACACCTTC.

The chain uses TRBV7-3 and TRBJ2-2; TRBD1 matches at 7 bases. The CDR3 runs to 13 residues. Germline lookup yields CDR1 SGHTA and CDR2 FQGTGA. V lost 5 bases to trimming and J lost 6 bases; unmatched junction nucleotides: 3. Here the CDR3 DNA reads TGTGCCAGCAGCCCAGGGACAGCCGGGGAGCTGTTTTTT. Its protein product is CASSPGTAGELFF.

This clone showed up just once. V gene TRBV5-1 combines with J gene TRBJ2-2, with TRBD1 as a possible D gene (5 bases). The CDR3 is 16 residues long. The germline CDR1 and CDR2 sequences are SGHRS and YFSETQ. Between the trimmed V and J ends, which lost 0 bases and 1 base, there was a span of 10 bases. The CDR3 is CASSLVPTGNTGELFF. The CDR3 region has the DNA TGCGCCAGCAGCTTGGTTCCAACAGGGAACACCGGGGAGCTGTTTTTT.

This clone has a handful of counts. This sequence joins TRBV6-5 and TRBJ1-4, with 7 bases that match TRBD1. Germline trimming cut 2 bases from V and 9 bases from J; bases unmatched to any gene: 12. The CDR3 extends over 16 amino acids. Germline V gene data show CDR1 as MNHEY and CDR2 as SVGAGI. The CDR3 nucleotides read TGTGCCAGCAGTTACGGGGGTGGGACAGCCGTCAAAAAACTGTTTTTT. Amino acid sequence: CASSYGGGTAVKKLFF.

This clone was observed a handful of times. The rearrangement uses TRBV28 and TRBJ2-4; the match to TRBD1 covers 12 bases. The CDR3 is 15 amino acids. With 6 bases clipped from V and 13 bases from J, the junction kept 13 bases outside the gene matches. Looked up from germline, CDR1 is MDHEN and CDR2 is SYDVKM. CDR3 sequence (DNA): TGTGCCAGCAGAAACTCCGGGACAGGGGGCTCTGGCCAGTACTTC. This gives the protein CASRNSGTGGSGQYF.

This CDR3 reads CASSLGTVNSNQPQHF. The CDR3 DNA reads TGTGCCAGCAGCTTAGGGACAGTCAATAGCAATCAGCCCCAGCATTTT. This chain uses TRBV7-2 with TRBJ1-5, with D maybe TRBD1 (6 bases). The CDR3 has 16 amino acids. Trimming pared 1 base from V and 0 bases from J, leaving 10 bases between. CDR1 SGHTA and CDR2 FQGNSA come from the germline V gene.

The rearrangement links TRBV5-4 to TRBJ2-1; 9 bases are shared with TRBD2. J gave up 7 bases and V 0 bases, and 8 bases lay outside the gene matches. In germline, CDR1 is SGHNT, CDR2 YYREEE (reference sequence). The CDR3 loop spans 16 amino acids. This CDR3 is CASSLGASGALNEQFF. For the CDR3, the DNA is TGTGCCAGCAGCTTGGGAGCTAGCGGGGCCTTGAATGAGCAGTTCTTC.

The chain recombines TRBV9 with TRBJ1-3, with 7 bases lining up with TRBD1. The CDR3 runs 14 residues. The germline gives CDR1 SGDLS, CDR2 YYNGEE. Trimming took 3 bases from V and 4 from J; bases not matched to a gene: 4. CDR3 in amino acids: CASSGGTAGNTIYF. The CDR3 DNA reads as TGTGCCAGCAGCGGCGGGACAGCCGGAAACACCATATATTTT.

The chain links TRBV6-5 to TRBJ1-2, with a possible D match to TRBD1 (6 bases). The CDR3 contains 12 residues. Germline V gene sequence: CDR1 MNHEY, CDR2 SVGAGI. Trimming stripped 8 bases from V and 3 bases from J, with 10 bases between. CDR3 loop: CASRGGHYGYTF. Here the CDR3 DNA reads TGTGCCAGCCGCGGGGGGCACTATGGCTACACCTTC.

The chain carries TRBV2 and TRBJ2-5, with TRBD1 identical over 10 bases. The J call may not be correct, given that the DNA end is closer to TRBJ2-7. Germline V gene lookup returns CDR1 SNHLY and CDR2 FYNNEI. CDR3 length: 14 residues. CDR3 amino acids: CASSEAGQGYEQYF. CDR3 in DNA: TGTGCCAGCAGTGAAGCGGGACAGGGGTACGAGCAGTACTTC.